This T cell receptor beta chain was obtained from a study of shared clonotypes between healthy human individuals. About the research overall: The donor pool was made up of a couple of women and a few men aged 18 to 49. General observations from the study: Among four donors, about 5% of naive CD4 clonotypes were found in common. Generally, naive subsets (rather than memory subsets) showed larger estimated richness.

CDR1 and CDR2 (germline): SEHNR, FQNEAQ (reference sequence). V was cut by 0 bases and J by 6 bases, with 5 bases left in between. The CDR3 loop spans 13 amino acids. CD8 cells regarded as naive lacked CD45RO, were positively chosen for CCR7, and omitted terminally differentiated effector memory CD45RA+ cells. Remarks on this clone: What it recognizes is unknown.

Study processing details: Filtering of immunoSEQ junctional sequences could not match full-length read filtering. Libraries were prepared by immunoSEQ multiplex PCR; TCRdb keeps only in-frame clonotypes and omits some of them. The V and J calls and clone size were taken over from that table, and D and trimming were inferred from the DNA. The sample records about 2 million clones, about 95% being singletons. What was sequenced was naive CD8+ T cells sorted from blood. The TCR was taken from a man younger than 30 in good health. The chain employs TRBV7-9 and TRBJ2-2; D is uncertain. The CDR3 reads CASSLAAAGELFF. CDR3 nucleotide sequence: TGTGCCAGCAGCTTAGCCGCCGCCGGGGAGCTGTTTTTT. Full variable domain (outside the CDR3, taken from reference TRBV7-9 and TRBJ2-2): DTGVSQNPRHKITKRGQNVTFRCDPISEHNRLYWYRQTLGQGPEFLTYFQNEAQLEKSRLLSDRFSAERPKGSFSTLEIQRTEQGDSAMYLCASSLAAAGELFFGEGSRLTVL.